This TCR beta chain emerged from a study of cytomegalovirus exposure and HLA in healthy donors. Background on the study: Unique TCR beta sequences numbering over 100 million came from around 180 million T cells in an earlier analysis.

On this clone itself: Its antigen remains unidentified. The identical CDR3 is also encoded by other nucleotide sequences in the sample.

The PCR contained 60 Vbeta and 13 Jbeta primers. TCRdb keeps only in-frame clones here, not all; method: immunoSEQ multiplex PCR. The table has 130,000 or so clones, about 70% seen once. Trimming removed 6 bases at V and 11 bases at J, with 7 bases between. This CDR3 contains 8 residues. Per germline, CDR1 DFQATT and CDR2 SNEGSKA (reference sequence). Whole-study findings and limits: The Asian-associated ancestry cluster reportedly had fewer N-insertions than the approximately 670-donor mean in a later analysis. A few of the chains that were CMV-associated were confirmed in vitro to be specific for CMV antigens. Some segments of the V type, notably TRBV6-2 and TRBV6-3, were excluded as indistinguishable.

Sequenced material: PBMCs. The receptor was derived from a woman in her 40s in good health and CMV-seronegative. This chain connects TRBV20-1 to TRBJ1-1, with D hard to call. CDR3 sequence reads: CSASEAFF. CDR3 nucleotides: TGCAGTGCCTCGGAGGCTTTCTTT.